This T cell receptor (beta chain) appears in the sequencing data of a study of blood T cell repertoires in COVID-19. Sequencing used immunoSEQ multiplex PCR; TCRdb keeps in-frame clones, though not all of them. Among about 180,000 clones listed, under 85% were seen once. The receptor's source is a human donor in a cohort sampled during active COVID-19. Sequencing was done on a sample of peripheral blood.

CDR3 sequence: CASSRTSAEQYF. In nucleotides, the CDR3 is TGTGCCAGCAGCCGTACTAGCGCCGAGCAGTACTTC. The V call is TRBV4-2, the J call TRBJ2-7, with 7 bases identical to TRBD2. This CDR3 comprises 12 residues. The V segment lost 4 bases and the J segment 6 bases; nucleotides outside the gene matches: 3. Germline loops: CDR1 LGHNA, CDR2 YNFKEQ.